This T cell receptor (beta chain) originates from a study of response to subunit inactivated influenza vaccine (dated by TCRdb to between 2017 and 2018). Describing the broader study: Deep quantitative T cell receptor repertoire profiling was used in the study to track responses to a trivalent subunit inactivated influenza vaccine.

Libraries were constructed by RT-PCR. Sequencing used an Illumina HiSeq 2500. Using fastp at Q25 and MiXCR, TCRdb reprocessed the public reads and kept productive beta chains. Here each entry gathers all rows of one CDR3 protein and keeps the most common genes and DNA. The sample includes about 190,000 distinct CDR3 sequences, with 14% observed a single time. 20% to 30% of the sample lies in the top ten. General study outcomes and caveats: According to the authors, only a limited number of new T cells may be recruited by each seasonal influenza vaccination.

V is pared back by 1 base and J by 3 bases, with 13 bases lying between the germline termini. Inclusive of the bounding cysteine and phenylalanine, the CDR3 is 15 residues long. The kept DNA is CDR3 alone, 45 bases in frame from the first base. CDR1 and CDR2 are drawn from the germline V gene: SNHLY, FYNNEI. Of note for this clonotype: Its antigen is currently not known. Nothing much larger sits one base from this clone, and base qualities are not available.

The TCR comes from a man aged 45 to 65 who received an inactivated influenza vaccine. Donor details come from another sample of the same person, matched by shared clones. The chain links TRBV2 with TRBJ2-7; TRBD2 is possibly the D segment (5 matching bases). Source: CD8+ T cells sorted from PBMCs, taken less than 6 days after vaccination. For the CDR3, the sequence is CASSEGVGRVYEQYF. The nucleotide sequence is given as TGTGCCAGCAGTGAAGGGGTAGGGAGAGTCTACGAGCAGTACTTC.